This entry lists 2 T cell receptor beta chains sequenced from one sample in a study of T cells expressing NK-cell markers. TCRdb reworked the 5' RACE reads into one entry per CDR3 protein, no DNA. The listing records over 200,000 distinct CDR3 sequences. The specimen sequenced was blood T cells: a sorted CD56 or NKG2C T cell subset, CD4+ or CD8+ T cells, or bulk PBMC T cells (not recorded which). Receptors originate from a man younger than 30 in good health.

This chain links TRBV12-3 or TRBV12-4 with TRBJ2-7; TCRdb picks TRBD1, but there is no DNA to check that call. The CDR3 covers 18 residues. CDR3 in amino acids: CASSSIRTGTTRGYEQYF.

The chain joins TRBV15 to TRBJ2-1; there is no DNA to check the TCRdb D call of TRBD1. The germline V gene encodes CDR1 LNHNV and CDR2 YYDKDF (reference sequence). This CDR3 is built from 15 residues. The CDR3 sequence: CATSREGGRYNEQFF.